Detailed here is one T cell receptor beta chain. Its antigen remains unknown. The CDR3 consists of 16 residues. V was clipped by 5 bases and J by 7 bases, with 18 bases between them. Germline V gene lookup returns CDR1 SGHTA and CDR2 FQGNSA. The sample comes from a study of cytomegalovirus exposure and HLA in healthy donors. General study findings and limits: In vitro experiments confirmed that a few CMV-associated chains were specific for CMV antigens.

A multiplex PCR was run with 60 Vbeta primers and 13 Jbeta primers. Measured with immunoSEQ multiplex PCR; TCRdb has only the in-frame clones, and not every one. The sample records over 75,000 clones, 79% being singletons. The chain carries TRBV7-2 and TRBJ1-6; D is perhaps TRBD1 (6 bases). This sequence was found in a male donor in good health and CMV-seropositive. The sample consisted of PBMCs. Here the CDR3 reads CASSLSGGARNSPLHF. CDR3 coding DNA: TGTGCCAGCAGCCTCAGCGGGGGCGCGAGGAATTCACCCCTCCACTTT.